This is a list of T cell receptor beta chains from one sample in a study of cytomegalovirus exposure and HLA in healthy donors. The repertoire was sequenced with immunoSEQ multiplex PCR; TCRdb's copy has only in-frame clones and lacks some. The clone table shows about 140,000 clones, with the ten largest holding 0.75% to 1%. Source material: PBMCs. All receptors derive from a male donor in good health and CMV-seronegative. Each CDR3 is given with its conserved first and last residue. The D gene is left open where the match is weak.

>TRBV9|NA|TRBJ1-6
CASGREVGNSPLHF
TGTGCCAGCGGGAGAGAGGTGGGGAATTCACCCCTCCACTTT
>TRBV27|NA|TRBJ2-1
CASSLGEQPYNEQFF
TGTGCCAGCAGTCTTGGGGAGCAACCCTACAATGAGCAGTTCTTC
>TRBV6-1|NA|TRBJ1-2
CASSGTGTSPLDYTF
TGTGCCAGCAGCGGAACCGGGACATCACCTCTTGACTACACCTTC
>TRBV5-1|TRBD2|TRBJ2-7
CASSWGTSGRAHYEQYF
TGCGCCAGCAGCTGGGGGACTAGCGGGAGGGCCCATTACGAGCAGTACTTC
>TRBV9|TRBD2|TRBJ2-2
CASSVEGLAGGTNTGELFF
TGTGCCAGCAGCGTAGAGGGGCTAGCGGGGGGGACGAACACCGGGGAGCTGTTTTTT
>TRBV29-1|NA|TRBJ1-1
CSVVRGTEAFF
TGCAGCGTTGTACGGGGCACTGAAGCTTTCTTT
>TRBV5-6|NA|TRBJ1-1
CASSLRGEGLNTEAFF
TGTGCCAGCAGCTTGCGAGGGGAGGGACTAAACACTGAAGCTTTCTTT
>TRBV15|TRBD1|TRBJ1-5
CATSMGQGRGQPQHF
TGTGCCACCAGCATGGGACAGGGGCGAGGTCAGCCCCAGCATTTT
>TRBV11-2|TRBD2|TRBJ2-7
CASSLGREADLEQYF
TGTGCCAGCAGCCTAGGGCGGGAGGCCGACCTCGAGCAGTACTTC
>TRBV7-8|TRBD1|TRBJ2-2
CASSILVRTRGQGTGELFF
TGTGCCAGCAGCATACTAGTCCGGACCAGGGGGCAGGGCACCGGGGAGCTGTTTTTT
>TRBV27|NA|TRBJ2-7
CASSFNRVPYEQYF
TGTGCCAGCAGTTTCAACAGGGTGCCCTACGAGCAGTACTTC
>TRBV29-1|NA|TRBJ2-1
CSVEDYRAPYNEQFF
TGCAGCGTTGAAGACTACAGGGCCCCCTACAATGAGCAGTTCTTC
>TRBV6-6|NA|TRBJ2-7
CASSYSPAYEQYF
TGTGCCAGCAGTTACAGTCCAGCCTACGAGCAGTACTTC
>TRBV19|TRBD2|TRBJ2-1
CASSELAGVGNEQFF
TGTGCCAGTAGTGAGCTAGCGGGCGTTGGCAATGAGCAGTTCTTC
>TRBV19|NA|TRBJ1-5
CASSMKGLITTGNQPQHF
TGTGCCAGTAGTATGAAAGGACTCATAACAACTGGCAATCAGCCCCAGCATTTT
>TRBV5-1|NA|TRBJ1-4
CASSYTTNEKLFF
TGCGCCAGCTCTTACACAACTAATGAAAAACTGTTTTTT
>TRBV2|NA|TRBJ1-5
CASRDSLYSNQPQHF
TGTGCCAGCAGGGACAGCCTTTATAGCAATCAGCCCCAGCATTTT
>TRBV15|TRBD2|TRBJ2-1
CATSREPGTSGNEQFF
TGTGCCACCAGCAGAGAACCAGGGACTAGCGGGAATGAGCAGTTCTTC
>TRBV6-1|NA|TRBJ2-3
CASSVRTRGDTQYF
TGTGCCAGCAGTGTCAGAACTAGAGGGGATACGCAGTATTTT
>TRBV15|TRBD1|TRBJ1-2
CATSPGQGNVGGYTF
TGTGCCACCAGCCCGGGACAGGGTAATGTGGGAGGCTACACCTTC
>TRBV6-5|NA|TRBJ2-7
CASSYEGVAAYEQYF
TGTGCCAGCAGTTACGAGGGGGTGGCGGCTTACGAGCAGTACTTC
>TRBV4-2|TRBD1|TRBJ1-6
CASSQGLPGGGSPLHF
TGTGCCAGCAGCCAAGGGTTACCAGGGGGCGGTTCACCCCTCCACTTT